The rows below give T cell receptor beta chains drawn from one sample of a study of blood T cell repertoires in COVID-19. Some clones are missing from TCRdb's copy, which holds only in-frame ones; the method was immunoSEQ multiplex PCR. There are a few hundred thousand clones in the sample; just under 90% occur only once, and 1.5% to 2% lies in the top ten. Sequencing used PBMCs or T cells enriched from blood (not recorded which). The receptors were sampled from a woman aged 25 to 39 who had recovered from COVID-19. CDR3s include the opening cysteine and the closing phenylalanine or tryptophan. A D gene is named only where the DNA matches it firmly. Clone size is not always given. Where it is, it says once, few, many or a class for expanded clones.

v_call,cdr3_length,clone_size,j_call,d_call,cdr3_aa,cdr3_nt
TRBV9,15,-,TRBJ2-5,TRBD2,CASSATSGRSETQYF,TGTGCCAGCAGCGCGACTAGCGGGAGATCAGAGACCCAGTACTTC
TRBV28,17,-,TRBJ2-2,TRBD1,CASSLTGTGGLGGELFF,TGTGCCAGCAGTTTAACTGGGACAGGGGGCCTGGGCGGGGAGCTGTTTTTT
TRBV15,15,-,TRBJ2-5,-,CATSRVRGGGETQYF,TGTGCCACCAGCAGAGTGCGAGGGGGAGGGGAGACCCAGTACTTC
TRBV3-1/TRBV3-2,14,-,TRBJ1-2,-,CASSLTPLAGGYTF,TGTGCCAGCAGCCTTACCCCTCTGGCGGGAGGCTACACCTTC
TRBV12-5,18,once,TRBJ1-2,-,CASGLPDYGPRRGNGYTF,TGTGCTAGTGGTTTGCCTGACTACGGGCCTCGAAGGGGGAATGGCTACACCTTC
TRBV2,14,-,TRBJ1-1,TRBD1,CASTLTGVGTEAFF,TGTGCCAGCACCCTGACAGGGGTCGGGACTGAAGCTTTCTTT
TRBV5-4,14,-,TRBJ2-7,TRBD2,CASTTSGATYEQYF,TGTGCCAGCACCACTAGCGGGGCCACCTACGAGCAGTACTTC
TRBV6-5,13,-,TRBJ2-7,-,CASSQYTGLKQYF,TGTGCCAGCAGTCAATATACAGGGTTGAAGCAGTACTTC
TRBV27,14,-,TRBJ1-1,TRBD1,CASSSGGVITEAFF,TGTGCCAGCAGTTCAGGGGGTGTTATCACTGAAGCTTTCTTT
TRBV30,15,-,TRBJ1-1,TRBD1,CAWRSAGTVNTEAFF,TGTGCCTGGAGGTCCGCTGGGACAGTGAACACTGAAGCTTTCTTT
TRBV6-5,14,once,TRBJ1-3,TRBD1,CASGLTGSGNTIYF,TGTGCCAGCGGACTGACAGGGTCTGGAAACACCATATATTTT
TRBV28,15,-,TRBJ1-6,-,CASSFFYRDNSPLHF,TGTGCCAGCAGTTTCTTTTATCGTGATAATTCACCCCTCCACTTT
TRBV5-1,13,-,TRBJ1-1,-,CASSWEGSTEAFF,TGCGCCAGCAGCTGGGAGGGGAGCACTGAAGCTTTCTTT
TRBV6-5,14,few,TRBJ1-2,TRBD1,CASSRDSKYYGYTF,TGTGCCAGCAGTCGGGACAGTAAATACTATGGCTACACCTTC
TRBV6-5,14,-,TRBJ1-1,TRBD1,CASGHRGRGTEAFF,TGTGCCAGCGGCCACAGGGGGCGCGGCACTGAAGCTTTCTTT
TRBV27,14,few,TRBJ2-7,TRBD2,CASRPWGGVEEQYF,TGTGCCAGCAGACCTTGGGGAGGGGTAGAGGAGCAGTACTTC
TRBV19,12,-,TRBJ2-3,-,CASRNFMDTQYF,TGTGCCAGTAGGAACTTCATGGATACGCAGTATTTT
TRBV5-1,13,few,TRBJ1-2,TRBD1,CASSFGGQYGYTF,TGCGCCAGCAGCTTTGGGGGACAGTATGGCTACACCTTC
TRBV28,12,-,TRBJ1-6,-,CASTVTTLPLHF,TGTGCCAGCACCGTGACAACTTTACCCCTCCACTTT
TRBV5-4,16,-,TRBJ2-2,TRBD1,CASSLVRGLISGELFF,TGTGCCAGCAGCTTGGTGAGGGGGCTAATCTCCGGGGAGCTGTTTTTT
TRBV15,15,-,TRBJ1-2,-,CATSRLGQPNYGYTF,TGTGCCACCAGCAGACTTGGACAGCCGAACTATGGCTACACCTTC
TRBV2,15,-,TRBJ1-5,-,CASSESFQGGQPQHF,TGTGCCAGCAGTGAGAGTTTCCAGGGAGGTCAGCCCCAGCATTTT
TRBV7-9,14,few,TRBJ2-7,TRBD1,CASGGTGVSYEQYF,TGTGCCAGCGGTGGGACAGGGGTTTCGTACGAGCAGTACTTC
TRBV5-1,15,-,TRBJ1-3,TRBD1,CASSRGTGTGNTIYF,TGCGCCAGCAGCAGGGGGACAGGGACTGGAAACACCATATATTTT
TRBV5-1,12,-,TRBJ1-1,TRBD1,CASSPGGTEAFF,TGCGCCAGCAGCCCAGGGGGCACTGAAGCTTTCTTT
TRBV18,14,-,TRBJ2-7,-,CASSPVDLAYEQYF,TGTGCCAGCTCACCCGTCGATTTAGCCTACGAGCAGTACTTC